The T cell receptor (beta chain) described here comes from a study of preoperative IRX-2 immunotherapy in early breast cancer. The treatment denotes: preoperative locoregional IRX-2 cytokine immunotherapy. Preoperative locoregional IRX-2 cytokine immunotherapy was tested in the phase Ib source study. Profiling relied on immunoSEQ multiplex PCR, and the TCRdb table lists in-frame clones only, not all of them. The sample gives roughly 27,000 clones, roughly 80% of which show up once; around 2.2% is in the top ten. This CDR3 comprises 14 residues. Germline lookup yields CDR1 LNHDA and CDR2 SQIVND (reference sequence). The V gene end was trimmed by 4 bases and the J gene end by 6 bases; junction bases not matched to a gene: 5.

The material sequenced was lymph node tissue, taken before IRX-2 immunotherapy. The V and J genes are TRBV19 and TRBJ1-5; 8 bases align to TRBD1. The TCR sequence derives from a human donor with breast cancer. CDR3 in DNA: TGTGCCAGTAGTACCGGGACAGGTATTCAGCCCCAGCATTTT. Its translation: CASSTGTGIQPQHF. Based on the CDR3 plus reference TRBV19 and TRBJ1-5, the full variable domain is DGGITQSPKYLFRKEGQNVTLSCEQNLNHDAMYWYRQDPGQGLRLIYYSQIVNDFQKGDIAEGYSVSREKKESFPLTVTSAQKNPTAFYLCASSTGTGIQPQHFGDGTRLSIL.